The entry below describes one TCR beta chain. Its antigen is not known. This entry belongs to a study of beta chain features in type 1 diabetes. In the study overall: Over 85,000,000 sorted cells were examined across all samples.

The germline gives CDR1 SGHDT, CDR2 YYEEEE. Trimming took 4 bases from V and 6 from J; bases not matched to a gene: 16. This CDR3 contains 18 residues. On average, the one heparinised blood draw given by each donor was around 110 mL. Reverse transcribing all isolated RNA meant expressed TCRB transcripts were sequenced. Millions of reads were obtained on average from naive, central memory and regulatory T cell samples. The assay was immunoSEQ multiplex PCR, and TCRdb's table has in-frame clones only and misses some. The data contain some 370,000 clones, over 9% of them singletons. Findings of the study overall: Shortening that was moderate but significant affected the TCRB CDR3s of Type 1 diabetes patients in all four CD4+ subsets. Whatever favoring of shorter templates PCR might show would apply equally to patients and controls.

The specimen was central memory CD4+ T cells from blood. The genes are TRBV5-6 and TRBJ2-2, with 9 nucleotides matching TRBD1. This clonotype originated in a young man with type 1 diabetes. The CDR3 DNA reads as TGTGCCAGCAGCCCTGGGTCCGGCTCACAGGGGGCGGCCGGGGAGCTGTTTTTT. This codes for CASSPGSGSQGAAGELFF.